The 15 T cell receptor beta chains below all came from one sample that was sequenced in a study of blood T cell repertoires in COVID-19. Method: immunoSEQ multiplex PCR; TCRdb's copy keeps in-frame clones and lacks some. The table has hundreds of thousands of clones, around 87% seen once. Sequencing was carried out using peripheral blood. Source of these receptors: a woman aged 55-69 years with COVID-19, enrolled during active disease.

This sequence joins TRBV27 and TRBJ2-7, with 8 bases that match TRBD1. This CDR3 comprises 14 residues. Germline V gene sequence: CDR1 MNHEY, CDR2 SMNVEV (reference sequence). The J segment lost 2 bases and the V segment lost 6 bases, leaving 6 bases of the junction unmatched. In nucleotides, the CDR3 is TGTGCCAGCAGCTCCGGGACAGGCCCCTACGAGCAGTACTTC. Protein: CASSSGTGPYEQYF.

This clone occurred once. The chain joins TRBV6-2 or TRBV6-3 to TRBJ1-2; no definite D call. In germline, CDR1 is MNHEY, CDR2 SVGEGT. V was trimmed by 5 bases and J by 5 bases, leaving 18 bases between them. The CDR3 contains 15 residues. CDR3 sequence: CASSILARPLYGYTF. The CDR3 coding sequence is TGTGCCAGCAGTATCCTAGCCAGGCCCCTATATGGCTACACCTTC.

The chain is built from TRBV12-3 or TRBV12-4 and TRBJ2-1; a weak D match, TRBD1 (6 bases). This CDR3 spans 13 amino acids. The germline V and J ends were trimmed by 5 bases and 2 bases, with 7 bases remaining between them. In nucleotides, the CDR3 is TGTGCCAGCAGTCGGACAGCCTACAATGAGCAGTTCTTC. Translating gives CASSRTAYNEQFF.

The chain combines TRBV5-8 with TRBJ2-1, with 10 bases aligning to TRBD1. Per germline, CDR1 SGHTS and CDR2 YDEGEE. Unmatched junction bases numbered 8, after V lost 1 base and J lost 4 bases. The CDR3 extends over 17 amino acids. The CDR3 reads CASSLTTGTGAYNEQFF. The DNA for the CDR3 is TGTGCCAGCAGCTTGACGACCGGGACAGGGGCGTACAATGAGCAGTTCTTC.

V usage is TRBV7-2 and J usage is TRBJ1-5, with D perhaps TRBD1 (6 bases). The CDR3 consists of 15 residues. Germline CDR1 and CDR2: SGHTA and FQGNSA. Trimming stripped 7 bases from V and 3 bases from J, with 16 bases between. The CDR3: CASMHQGTVNQPQHF. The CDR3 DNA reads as TGTGCCAGCATGCACCAGGGGACCGTCAATCAGCCCCAGCATTTT.

The CDR3 is CAWRVRGVTEAFF. CDR3 bases: TGTGCCTGGAGGGTCAGGGGGGTCACTGAAGCTTTCTTT. V gene TRBV30 combines with J gene TRBJ1-1, with TRBD1 matching over 7 bases. Germline V gene data show CDR1 as GTSNPN and CDR2 as SVGIG (reference sequence). This CDR3 has 13 amino acids. V dropped 3 bases and J dropped 4; count of bases not matched to a gene: 5.

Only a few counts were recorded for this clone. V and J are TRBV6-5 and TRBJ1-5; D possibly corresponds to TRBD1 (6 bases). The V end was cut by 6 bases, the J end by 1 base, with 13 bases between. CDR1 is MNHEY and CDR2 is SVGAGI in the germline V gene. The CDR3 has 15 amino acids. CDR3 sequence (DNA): TGTGCCAGCAGAGCGGGACAAAGAAGCAATCAGCCCCAGCATTTT. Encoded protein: CASRAGQRSNQPQHF.

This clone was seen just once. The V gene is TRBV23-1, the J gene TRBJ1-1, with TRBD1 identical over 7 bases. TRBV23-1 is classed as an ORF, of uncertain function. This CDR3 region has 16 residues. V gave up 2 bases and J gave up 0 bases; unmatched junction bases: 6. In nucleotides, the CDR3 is TGCGCCAGCAGTCAACGGGACAGAAATCTGAACACTGAAGCTTTCTTT. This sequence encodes CASSQRDRNLNTEAFF.

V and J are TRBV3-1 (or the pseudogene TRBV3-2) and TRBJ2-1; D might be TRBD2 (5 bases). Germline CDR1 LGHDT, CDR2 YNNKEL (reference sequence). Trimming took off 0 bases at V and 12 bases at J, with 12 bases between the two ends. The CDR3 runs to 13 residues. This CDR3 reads CASSQEASRGQFF. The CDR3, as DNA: TGTGCCAGCAGCCAAGAAGCCTCACGGGGGCAGTTCTTC.

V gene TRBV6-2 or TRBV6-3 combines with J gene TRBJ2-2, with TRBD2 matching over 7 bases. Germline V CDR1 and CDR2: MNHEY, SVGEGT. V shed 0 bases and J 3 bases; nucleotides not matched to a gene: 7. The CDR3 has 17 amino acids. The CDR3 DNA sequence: TGTGCCAGCAGTTACTCGCTGGCAGGGAGGGACACCGGGGAGCTGTTTTTT. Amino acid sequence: CASSYSLAGRDTGELFF.

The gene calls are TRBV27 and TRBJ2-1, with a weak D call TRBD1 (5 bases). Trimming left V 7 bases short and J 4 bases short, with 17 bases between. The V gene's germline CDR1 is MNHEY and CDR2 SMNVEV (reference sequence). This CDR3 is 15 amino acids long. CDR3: CASTHSGQGYNEQFF. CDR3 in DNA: TGTGCCAGCACCCACTCAGGCCAGGGTTACAATGAGCAGTTCTTC.

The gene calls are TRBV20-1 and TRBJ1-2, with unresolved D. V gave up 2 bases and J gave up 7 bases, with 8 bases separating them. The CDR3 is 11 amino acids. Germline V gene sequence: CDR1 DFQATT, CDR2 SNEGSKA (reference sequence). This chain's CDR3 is CSARLQAGYTF. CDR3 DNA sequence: TGCAGTGCTAGATTGCAGGCTGGCTACACCTTC.

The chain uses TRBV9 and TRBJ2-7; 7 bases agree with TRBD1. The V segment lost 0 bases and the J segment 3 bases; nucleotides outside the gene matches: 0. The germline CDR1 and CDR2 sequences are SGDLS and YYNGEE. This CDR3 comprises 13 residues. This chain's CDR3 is CASSVDRGYEQYF. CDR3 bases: TGTGCCAGCAGCGTAGACAGGGGCTACGAGCAGTACTTC.

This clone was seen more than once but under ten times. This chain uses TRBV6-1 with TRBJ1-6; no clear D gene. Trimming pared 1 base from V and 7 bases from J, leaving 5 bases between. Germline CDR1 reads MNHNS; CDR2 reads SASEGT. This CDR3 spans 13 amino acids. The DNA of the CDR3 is TGTGCCAGCAGTGAAGTTTTAAATTCACCCCTCCACTTT. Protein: CASSEVLNSPLHF.

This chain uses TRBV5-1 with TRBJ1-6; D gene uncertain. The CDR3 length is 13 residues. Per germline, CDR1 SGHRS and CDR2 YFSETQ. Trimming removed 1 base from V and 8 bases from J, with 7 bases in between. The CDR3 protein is CASSLSGYSPLHF. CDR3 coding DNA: TGCGCCAGCAGCTTGTCAGGTTATTCACCCCTCCACTTT.